This TCR beta chain came from a study of T cells after yellow fever vaccination (dated by TCRdb to the late 2010s). Study-level background: Staining for CD3, CD45RA, CCR7 and CD95 was used to sort memory subsets (EM, EMRA, CM and Tscm) on a BD FACS Aria III. The SMART-Seq v4 Ultra Low Input RNA kit was used to prepare libraries from fractions with low cell numbers. To follow T-cell clones before and after both primary and booster YFV17D yellow fever vaccination, bulk TCR alpha and beta repertoires underwent longitudinal sequencing. The cohort comprised two healthy male donors, one aged 18 to 30 and one aged 30 to 39 years. Blood samples were taken at several timepoints before and after primary and secondary immunization, and bulk PBMC replicates and cell subsets were isolated. Sorting of memory subsets took place on days 0, 15 and 45 and at 18 months after primary vaccination, as well as on days 0, 15 and 45 after the 30-year booster.

V is trimmed back by 4 bases and J by 8 bases, and the junction contains 6 bases that no gene match accounts for. CDR1 and CDR2 were assigned from the germline V gene as MGHRA and YSYEKL. CDR3 length: 13 amino acids, cysteine to phenylalanine. Only CDR3 DNA is held: 39 bases, read in frame from base 1. This clonotype was seen at least ten times. It has no much larger one-base neighbor in the sample; base qualities were not kept. The meaning of the sample's treatment or condition label: live attenuated yellow fever vaccine strain. A standard Ficoll-Paque protocol was used to isolate PBMCs from peripheral blood. RNA from sorted memory subsets was extracted with the RNeasy Micro Kit. The study at large found these results: Computational filtering was needed because FACS-sorted repertoires could contain abundant contaminating clonotypes from the bulk population. A small fraction of clonotypes showed up in both the CD4 and CD8 compartments, probably as a result of convergent recombination. On day 0, almost all vaccine-responding clonotypes were below detection in the sorted memory subsets. Because only two donors were included in the study, the extent to which the findings can be generalized is limited. Most clones expanded after primary vaccination (96% of CD4 and over 80% of CD8) were re-detected after the booster, suggesting that broad memory maintenance occurred. The secondary T-cell response was found to be weaker but faster than the primary response, with a peak reached on day 5 rather than on day 15.

The data were produced on an Illumina NovaSeq 6000. TCR cDNA was made using 5'RACE template switching, a step that added a universal primer site and unique molecular identifiers. Priming for cDNA synthesis came from both the TCR alpha and TCR beta constant segments. Libraries were amplified in two PCR steps, with sample barcodes and sequencing adapters added in the second step. Libraries were sequenced on Illumina HiSeq 2500 (2x100 bp) or NovaSeq (2x150 bp). In the original analysis: MIGEC was used to demultiplex reads and collapse the reads into UMI consensus sequences, and MiXCR was used for V(D)J alignment. Clonotypes responding to the vaccine were identified with edgeR on replicate PBMC samples, with the criteria of FDR below 0.01 and a log2 fold change above 5 up to day 15. Bulk clonotypes were assigned CD4 or CD8 identity according to which sequenced CD4 or CD8 repertoire held them at higher abundance. To estimate how each clone was distributed across memory phenotypes, clonotype frequencies in memory subsets were weighted by FACS-sorted cell numbers. The raw public reads went through TCRdb reprocessing: fastp at Q25, MiXCR clone calling, in-frame beta chains kept. Duplicate CDR3 protein sequences are folded into a single record with the most common DNA and genes. The authors' filters were not applied to this entry. The sample table records 27,000 or so distinct CDR3 sequences; over 3.5% of these occur just once. Approximately 38% of the sample goes to the ten largest clones.

The sequence was obtained from a man in his late teens or twenties who received the YFV17D yellow fever vaccine. The sequenced sample was PBMCs, either bulk or a sorted T-cell subset (CD4+, CD8+, memory, or dextramer-sorted; not recorded which), obtained on the day of the yellow fever booster vaccination. The chain joins TRBV4-1 to TRBJ1-2; 8 bases in the middle match TRBD1. The DNA sequence is as follows: TGCGCCAGCAGCCGCGACAGGGGTGACGGCTACACCTTC. Its translation reads: CASSRDRGDGYTF.